A single T cell receptor beta chain is shown here with its context. It has no known antigen specificity. No qualities accompany the bases; no much larger clone lies one base away. The CDR3 runs 16 residues from the cysteine to the phenylalanine. Solely the CDR3 DNA is kept, with 48 bases framed from the first base. At the junction V is shortened by 4 bases and J by 0 bases, with 15 bases in between. The treatment or condition tag for this specimen amounts to: about 20 received Ad26.COV2.S at low or high dose, single or two shots; several received placebo; per-sample allocation not given. For vaccine and placebo recipients, repertoires were sequenced using samples collected on day 63 after the first injection. Between 29 July and 7 August 2020, Cohort 1b enrolled 25 adults aged 18-55 years at one site in Boston, USA. Ad26.COV2.S was a replication-incompetent adenovirus type 26 vector that expressed a prefusion-stabilized SARS-CoV-2 spike protein derived from the original Wuhan strain.

The immunoSEQ Assay was the method used to sequence TCRbeta CDR3 regions. After extraction, genomic DNA underwent amplification by bias-controlled multiplex PCR, followed by high-throughput sequencing. The paper's processing steps were these. Collapsing and filtering of sequences were performed to quantify the absolute abundance of each unique TCRbeta CDR3 region. T cell fraction was estimated by normalizing TCRbeta template counts to usable DNA, with usable DNA measured through amplification of reference genes found in all nucleated cells. Repertoire TCRs were annotated as SARS-CoV-2-specific by exact matching of V gene, CDR3 amino acid sequence and J gene to a known reactive TCR set. MIRA supplied the reference SARS-CoV-2 TCR set, which was filtered for enrichment in COVID-19-positive ImmuneCODE repertoires so that public or cross-reactive TCRs were removed. Drawing on the MIRA antigens, annotated TCRs were analysed further at the level of specific ORF or position within ORF. Breadth was defined as the number of annotated unique rearrangements divided by the total number of unique productive rearrangements, and depth was defined as the summed frequency of the annotated unique rearrangements. TCR breadth was compared between groups using two-sided Wilcoxon rank-sum tests. The immuneACCESS repertoire file appears here via TCRdb, limited to in-frame rearrangements. These files lack a portion of the clones; in checked studies, under half of the deficit traces to unresolved V genes, and the cause of the others is not known. For V, J and clone size, that table is used; D and trimming come from the DNA. Counted in this sample were hundreds of thousands of clones; around 87% of them appeared once. In total, the top ten clones hold around 3% of the sample.

These data originate in a study of Ad26.COV2.S vaccination and SARS-CoV-2 variants (dated by TCRdb to about 2021). The study in broad terms: Vaccine-arm donors were drawn from COV1001, a multicentre, randomized, double-blind, placebo-controlled phase I-IIa trial of Ad26.COV2.S in healthy adults. The specificity and breadth of SARS-CoV-2-reactive T cell receptors after Ad26.COV2.S vaccination were assessed by TCRbeta repertoire sequencing. Throughout the experiments and outcome assessment, investigators stayed blinded to trial group allocation. Trial participants were randomized into five groups of five: low-dose or high-dose Ad26.COV2.S given once or twice, or placebo on both occasions. A total of roughly 30 samples were included in the TCR-sequenced set, comprising around 19 Ad26.COV2.S vaccine recipients, 5 placebo recipients and 8 SARS-CoV-2 convalescent individuals. Dosing of Ad26.COV2.S was intramuscular, at either 5x10^10 or 1x10^11 viral particles, delivered as one shot or as two shots spaced 56 days apart.

The research as a whole found: Ad26.COV2.S recipients had higher spike-specific TCR breadth than placebo recipients (P = 0.0014). The study was not powered to compare responses between vaccine doses or regimens. After vaccination, spike-specific CD8+ and CD4+ T cell responses were reported to show substantial breadth. Vaccine and placebo recipients had comparable non-spike TCR breadth, which fits with the vaccine containing only spike. The authors noted that total T cell responses may have been underestimated by the TCR breadth and depth analyses.

This sequence uses TRBV23-1 and TRBJ1-1, with a weak D call of TRBD1 (5 bases match). TRBV23-1 is designated an ORF whose function remains uncertain. This receptor was obtained from a person aged 18-60 years who received the Ad26.COV2.S COVID-19 vaccine or a placebo. Sample: peripheral blood, taken in a trial of Ad26.COV2.S vaccine versus placebo. At the DNA level, the sequence is TGCGCCAGCAGTCTCCGGGGCTCTATTATGAACACTGAAGCTTTCTTT. Translated, it reads CASSLRGSIMNTEAFF.